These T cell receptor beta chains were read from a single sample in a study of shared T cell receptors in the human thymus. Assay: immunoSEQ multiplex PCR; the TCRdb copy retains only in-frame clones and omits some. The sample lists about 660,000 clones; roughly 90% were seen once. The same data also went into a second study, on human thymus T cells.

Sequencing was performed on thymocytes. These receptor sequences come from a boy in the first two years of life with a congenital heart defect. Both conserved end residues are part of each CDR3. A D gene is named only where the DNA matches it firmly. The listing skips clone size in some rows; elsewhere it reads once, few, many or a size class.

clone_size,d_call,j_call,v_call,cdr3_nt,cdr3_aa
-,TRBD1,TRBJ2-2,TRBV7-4,TGTGCCAGCAGCTTAGTCGGCGGACAGGACACCGGGGAGCTGTTTTTT,CASSLVGGQDTGELFF
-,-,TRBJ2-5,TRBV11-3,TGTGCCAGCAGCCGCTCAGGGATTCAAGGGACCCAGTACTTC,CASSRSGIQGTQYF
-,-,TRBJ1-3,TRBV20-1,TGCAGTGCTAGAATCGGCGGCTACATATATTTT,CSARIGGYIYF
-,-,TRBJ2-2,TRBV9,TGTGCCAGCAGCGTAGTGCCCCCCCTCGCCGGACGGACTCTTACCCACACCGGGGAGCTGTTTTTT,CASSVVPPLAGRTLTHTGELFF
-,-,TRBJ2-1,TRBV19,TGTGCCAGTAGTATCCGCGGTAATGAGCAGTTCTTC,CASSIRGNEQFF
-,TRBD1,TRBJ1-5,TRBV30,TGTGCCTGGCGGCGACTAGGGACAGTGTATAGCAATCAGCCCCAGCATTTT,CAWRRLGTVYSNQPQHF
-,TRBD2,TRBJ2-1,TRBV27,TGTGCCAGCAGTTTATCGATGGGACTAGCGGGACGCAGCTCCTACAATGAGCAGTTCTTC,CASSLSMGLAGRSSYNEQFF
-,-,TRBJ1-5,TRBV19,TGTGCCAGTTCCACAGAACAGGGAAGCAATCAGCCCCAGCATTTT,CASSTEQGSNQPQHF
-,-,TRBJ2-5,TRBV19,TGTGCCAGTAAGGACAGTCAAGAGACCCAGTACTTC,CASKDSQETQYF
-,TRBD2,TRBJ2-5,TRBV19,TGTGCCAGTAGTATAGCCCCAGCGGGAGGGCCCGGGCAAGAGACCCAGTACTTC,CASSIAPAGGPGQETQYF
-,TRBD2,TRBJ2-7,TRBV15,TGTGCCACCAGCGGTGCACTAGCGCCAACCTACGAGCAGTACTTC,CATSGALAPTYEQYF
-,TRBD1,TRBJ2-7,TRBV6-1,TGTGCCAGCAGAGATGCTCCCGGGACAGGGGTCGAGCAGTACTTC,CASRDAPGTGVEQYF
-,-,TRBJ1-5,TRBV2,TGTGCCAGCAGTGAAAGGGAGAACAGCAATCAGCCCCAGCATTTT,CASSERENSNQPQHF
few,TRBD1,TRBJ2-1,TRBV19,TGTGCCAGTAGTCCTCCGGGACAGGCCTACAATGAGCAGTTCTTC,CASSPPGQAYNEQFF
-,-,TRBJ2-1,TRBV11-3,TGTGCCAGCAGCTCGGCAGGGTGCAATGAGCAGTTCTTC,CASSSAGCNEQFF
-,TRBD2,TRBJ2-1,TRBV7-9,TGTGCCAGCAGCTGCGTCCTAGCGGACTCCTACAATGAGCAGTTCTTC,CASSCVLADSYNEQFF
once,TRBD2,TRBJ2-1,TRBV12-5,TGTGCTAGTGGTTTGGGGGGACTAGCGCTTGAGCAGTTCTTC,CASGLGGLALEQFF
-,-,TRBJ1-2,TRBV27,TGTGCCAGCAGTCTCTCCCAGGGGTCTGGCTACACCTTC,CASSLSQGSGYTF
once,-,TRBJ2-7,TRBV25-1,TGTGCCACCGCCCGTCAGGGTCCCTACGAGCAGTACTTC,CATARQGPYEQYF
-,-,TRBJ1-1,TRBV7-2,TGTGCCAGCAGCCCCCCACAGGGTCACACTGAAGCTTTCTTT,CASSPPQGHTEAFF
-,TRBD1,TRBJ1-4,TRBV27,TGTGCCAGCAGTTTGACAGGGGGTGAAAAACTGTTTTTT,CASSLTGGEKLFF
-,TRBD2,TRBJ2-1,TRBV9,TGTGCCAGCCGCGGCGGGACTAGCGGGAGGGCCGACTCCTACAATGAGCAGTTCTTC,CASRGGTSGRADSYNEQFF
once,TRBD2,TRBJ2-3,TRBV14,TGTGCCAGCAGCCAAGACCCCCTAGCGGGACCAGATACGCAGTATTTT,CASSQDPLAGPDTQYF
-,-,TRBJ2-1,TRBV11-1,TGTGCCAGCAGCCCTGGACAGTACAATGAGCAGTTCTTC,CASSPGQYNEQFF
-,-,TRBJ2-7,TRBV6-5,TGTGCCAGTTCAGGGTCCTCCTACGAGCAGTACTTC,CASSGSSYEQYF
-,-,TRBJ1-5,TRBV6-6,TGTGCCAGCAGTTCCCGGGCCAGGGATCAGCCCCAGCATTTT,CASSSRARDQPQHF
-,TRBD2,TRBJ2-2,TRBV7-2,TGTGCCAGCAGCTTAGAGGAGGTGGGGGGGACCGGGGAGCTGTTTTTT,CASSLEEVGGTGELFF
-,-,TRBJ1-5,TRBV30,TGTGCCTGGAGAAAGTTCGGACAGACCAATAGCAATCAGCCCCAGCATTTT,CAWRKFGQTNSNQPQHF
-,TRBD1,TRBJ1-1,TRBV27,TGTGCCAGCAGTTTAGTACAGGGGGCGAACACTGAAGCTTTCTTT,CASSLVQGANTEAFF
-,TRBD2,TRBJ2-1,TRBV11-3,TGTGCCAGCAGCCCAATAGCGGGAGCGATCGATGAGCAGTTCTTC,CASSPIAGAIDEQFF
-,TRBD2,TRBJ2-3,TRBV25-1,TGTGCCAGCAGGGGACTAGCGGGATATACGTCCTTCACAGATACGCAGTATTTT,CASRGLAGYTSFTDTQYF
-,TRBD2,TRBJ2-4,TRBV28,TGTGCCAGCAGTTCCCCCACCGGGACTAGCGTATTACCCAAAAACATTCAGTACTTC,CASSSPTGTSVLPKNIQYF
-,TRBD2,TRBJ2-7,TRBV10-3,TGTGCCATCAAGCCCGGACGCCCAGCGGGATCCTACGAGCAGTACTTC,CAIKPGRPAGSYEQYF
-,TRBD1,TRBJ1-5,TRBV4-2,TGTGCCAGCAGCCAAAAACCGGGGACAGGTAGCAATCAGCCCCAGCATTTT,CASSQKPGTGSNQPQHF
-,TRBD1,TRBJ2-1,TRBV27,TGTGCCAGCAGTTTACAGCGACAGGGTCGGATGGACAATGAGCAGTTCTTC,CASSLQRQGRMDNEQFF
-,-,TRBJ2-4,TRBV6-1,TGTGCCAGCAGTGGCAACAGGGAAGGGGGCAAAAACATTCAGTACTTC,CASSGNREGGKNIQYF
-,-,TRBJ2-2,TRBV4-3,TGCGCCAGCAGCATCCGGGGGGCGCGTGGCACCGGGGAGCTGTTTTTT,CASSIRGARGTGELFF
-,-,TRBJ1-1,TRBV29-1,TGCAGCGCCCTGACAGACATGAACACTGAAGCTTTCTTT,CSALTDMNTEAFF
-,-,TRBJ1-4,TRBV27,TGTGCCAGCAAGGACCGAGGGGGACCGCTTAATGAAAAACTGTTTTTT,CASKDRGGPLNEKLFF
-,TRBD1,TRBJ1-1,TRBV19,TGTGCCAGTAGAGCAGACAGGGACACTGAAGCTTTCTTT,CASRADRDTEAFF
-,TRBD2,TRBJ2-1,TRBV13,TGTGCCAGCAGCTCGAGACTAGCGGGATTGTGCAATGAGCAGTTCTTC,CASSSRLAGLCNEQFF
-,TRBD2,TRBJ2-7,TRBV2,TGTGCCCAAGGGAGGCGGGAGGGCCCCTACGAGCAGTACTTC,CAQGRREGPYEQYF
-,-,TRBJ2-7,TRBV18,TGTGCCAGCTCACAGAGCCCCGTCAGGGCCTACGAGCAGTACTTC,CASSQSPVRAYEQYF
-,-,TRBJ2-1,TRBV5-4,TGTGCCAGCAGCTTGTGGGGTAGCGGTTTCTCCTACAATGAGCAGTTCTTC,CASSLWGSGFSYNEQFF
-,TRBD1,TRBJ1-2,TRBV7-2,TGTGCCAGCAGCTTCCCCCGGGACAGGGGGCGGTCTGGCTATGGCTACACCTTC,CASSFPRDRGRSGYGYTF
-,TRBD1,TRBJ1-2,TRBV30,TGTGCCTGGAGAGGAGCCACGACAGGGGGTACCTATGGCTACACCTTC,CAWRGATTGGTYGYTF
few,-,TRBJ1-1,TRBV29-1,TGCAGCGTTGTATCCGTACACATGTACACTGAAGCTTTCTTT,CSVVSVHMYTEAFF
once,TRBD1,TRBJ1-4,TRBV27,TGTGCCAGCAGTGGCCAACAGGGGTTGGGGATGTTTGATGAAAAACTGTTTTTT,CASSGQQGLGMFDEKLFF
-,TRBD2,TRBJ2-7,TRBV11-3,TGTGCCAGCAGCTTAGCGCCTAGCGGGGCCTACGAGCAGTACTTC,CASSLAPSGAYEQYF